The sequence of this T cell receptor beta chain was determined in a study of blood T cell repertoires in COVID-19. About the study: Acute-phase and convalescent COVID-19 samples originated in the United States, Italy and Spain. PBMCs, B-cell-depleted T cells, or T cells provided the cDNA or gDNA that made up the material.

Profiling relied on immunoSEQ multiplex PCR, and the TCRdb table lists in-frame clones only, not all of them. Counted here are about 250,000 clones, approximately 90% occurring once; the ten biggest clones make up approximately 1.7%. Participants were aged about 18 to 90 years, lived in around 25 US areas, and enrolled virtually. Two negative PCRs, clearance, or symptom resolution had been documented for recovered Cohort 3 donors. Per the germline V gene, CDR1 is SGHVS and CDR2 is FQNEAQ. The V end lost 0 bases, the J end lost 4 bases, and 15 bases lay between the germline ends. The CDR3 spans 17 residues.

The sequence was obtained from a man aged 35 to 55 who had recovered from COVID-19. This chain joins TRBV7-8 and TRBJ2-2, with D unresolved. Material: PBMCs or T cells enriched from blood (not recorded which). The CDR3 sequence is CASSLARSNPPTGELFF. The CDR3, as DNA: TGTGCCAGCAGCTTAGCGCGGTCCAACCCACCCACCGGGGAGCTGTTTTTT.